This T cell receptor beta chain derives from a study of human T cells and chemical hapten exposure. Under the authors' procedure: Samples ranged from about 20,000 to 750,000 TCRs, with a median of approximately 91,000. TCRdb recomputed calls from the RACE reads with MiXCR, one row per CDR3 protein. The authors' filters were not applied to this entry. The data hold around 380,000 distinct CDR3 sequences, with around 5.5% observed a single time. General study points: There were significantly more large CDR3 similarity clusters among expanded TCRs than among controls.

Regarding time point: pre-sensitization, week 0. Treatment here: therapeutic diphenylcyclopropenone sensitization with weekly scalp DPC. Drawing of blood took place ahead of applying each patch test. Extraction of total RNA was performed on unfractionated whole blood. This clonotype was seen at least ten times. Its antigen is unidentified. The source material was whole blood, sampled in connection with sensitization to the hapten diphenylcyclopropenone (DPC). The clonotype originates from a woman between 18 and 29 years old with alopecia areata. Some clones in this sample may be carry-over from other donors' samples.

As DNA, the CDR3 is TGTGCCAGCAGCCGCCATACGGGACTAGCGGGGGCGTACAATGAGCAGTTCTTC. It yields the protein CASSRHTGLAGAYNEQFF. The chain links TRBV12-3 or TRBV12-4 to TRBJ2-1, with TRBD2 matching over 14 bases. The CDR3 is 18 amino acids. J was trimmed by 4 bases and V by 6 bases; bases with no gene match: 11.